The 4 T cell receptor beta chains in this list originate from one sample, sequenced in a study of shared clonotypes between healthy human individuals. Sequencing was performed with immunoSEQ multiplex PCR; in TCRdb, only in-frame clones are kept and a portion is missing. The sample holds some 2.4 million clones, roughly 93% seen once. Material: naive CD4+ T cells from PBMCs. The subset denotes: CD45RA+ positively selected. These receptors originate from a man aged 18-30 years in good health. Some clones in this sample may be carry-over from other donors' samples.

This chain links TRBV19 with TRBJ1-4; tentative D call: TRBD1 (5 bases). Trimming cost V 7 bases and J 7 bases, with 16 bases left between them. The CDR3 spans 14 residues. Germline V gives CDR1 LNHDA, CDR2 SQIVND (reference sequence). The CDR3, as DNA: TGTGCCAGTATGACGGGGGAGTCGGGTGAAAAACTGTTTTTT. Amino acids: CASMTGESGEKLFF.

The chain links TRBV6-5 to TRBJ2-3; 10 bases map to TRBD1. Germline CDR1 reads MNHEY; CDR2 reads SVGAGI. V lost 6 bases and J lost 5; bases outside the gene matches: 8. CDR3 size: 15 residues. The CDR3 protein is CASRRQGAYGDTQYF. The DNA for the CDR3 is TGTGCCAGCAGACGACAGGGGGCTTATGGAGATACGCAGTATTTT.

V and J are TRBV18 and TRBJ1-1; possibly TRBD1 for D (6 bases). Trimming stripped 3 bases from V and 5 bases from J, with 10 bases between. CDR3 length: 13 residues. Per germline, CDR1 KGHSH and CDR2 LQKENI. CDR3 nucleotides: TGTGCCAGCTCACCGGAGACAGGTACTGAAGCTTTCTTT. Its translation: CASSPETGTEAFF.

This sequence joins TRBV11-3 and TRBJ2-5; 8 bases line up with TRBD2. Germline V gives CDR1 SGHNT, CDR2 YENEEA. After removal of 5 bases from V and 5 bases from J, the junction contained 10 bases not matched to a gene. There are 15 residues in the CDR3. CDR3 DNA: TGTGCCAGCAGCCCCGGGACTAGAGGGGCGGAGACCCAGTACTTC. Translated, it gives CASSPGTRGAETQYF. The whole variable domain, remainder taken from reference TRBV11-3 and TRBJ2-5, is EAGVVQSPRYKIIEKKQPVAFWCNPISGHNTLYWYLQNLGQGPELLIRYENEEAVDDSQLPKDRFSAERLKGVDSTLKIQPAELGDSAVYLCASSPGTRGAETQYFGPGTRLLVL.